This T cell receptor beta chain was captured in a study of regulatory T cells in long-lasting Graves disease. CDR1 and CDR2 from the germline V gene are KGHSH and LQKENI. The CDR3 contains 15 residues. Trimming shortened V by 1 base and J by 0 bases, and 10 bases separated the two germline ends. Building of the TCR beta libraries involved iRepertoire HTBI primers and Arm-PCR of CDR3 regions. Each CDR3 protein gets one entry after TCRdb re-called the multiplex PCR reads with MiXCR. Of hundreds of thousands of distinct CDR3 sequences listed, 16% are singletons. This sample's time point: newly diagnosed GD, antithyroid drugs for less than 3 months. From PBMCs, RNA was extracted and then used to make the TCR library. In Xi'an, China, an endocrinology department was the source of patients. These data are also associated with another study on T cells in Graves' hyperthyroidism and ophthalmopathy. This second report adds: Blood shared most expanded thyroid clonotypes above 0.001.

The gene calls are TRBV18 and TRBJ2-7; a weak D match, TRBD2 (6 bases). The TCR comes from a woman aged 30 to 39 with Graves disease. The sequenced sample was peripheral blood mononuclear cells (PBMCs), obtained at new diagnosis, from a patient treated with antithyroid drugs. This chain's CDR3 is CASSPQGRSSYEQYF. Here the CDR3 DNA reads TGTGCCAGCTCACCACAGGGGAGGAGCTCCTACGAGCAGTACTTC.